Listed here is a single T cell receptor (beta chain). CDR1 and CDR2 from the germline V gene are MDHEN and SYDVKM. This CDR3 contains 20 residues. With 3 bases removed from V and 1 base from J, the gap between germline ends came to 24 bases. TCRdb's table, derived via immunoSEQ multiplex PCR, lists solely in-frame clones and lacks some. The data show more than 50,000 clones, with approximately 89% seen just once and 5.2% held by the top ten. This sample is drawn from a study of OX40 agonist ivuxolimab in advanced cancers. The TCR originated in an adult with an advanced solid tumor such as melanoma, head and neck, liver or kidney cancer. This specimen consisted of CD4+ or CD8+ T cells sorted from blood, obtained in a trial of the OX40 agonist ivuxolimab. The rearrangement uses TRBV28 and TRBJ2-2; D is unresolved. The chain's CDR3 is CASSFPAVGSGRQNTGELFF. The CDR3 nucleotides read TGTGCCAGCAGTTTTCCAGCTGTTGGCTCCGGCAGGCAGAACACCGGGGAGCTGTTTTTT.